The sequence of this TCR beta chain was determined in a study of control samples from healthy donors and cancer patients. Only in-frame clones appear in the TCRdb table, and some are missing; sequencing was by immunoSEQ multiplex PCR. The sample consists of tens of thousands of clones, approximately 80% of them appearing once. There are 15 residues in the CDR3. Germline loops: CDR1 MGHRA, CDR2 YSYEKL. Trimming stripped 1 base from V and 2 bases from J, with 12 bases between. The gene calls are TRBV4-1 and TRBJ2-7; no clear D gene. This clonotype originated in a man in his fifties in good health. Sequencing used blood. In nucleotides, the CDR3 is TGCGCCAGCAGCCAAGGCGTCGGCGGCCCCTACGAGCAGTACTTC. As protein: CASSQGVGGPYEQYF.